Listed here is a single T cell receptor beta chain. The antigen is not known. Germline CDR1 reads SGHNT; CDR2 reads YENEEA. V lost 7 bases, J lost 3 bases, and 10 bases stayed unmatched. This CDR3 is built from 15 residues. This record belongs to a study of T cell responses to AZD1222 COVID-19 vaccine. Only in-frame clones appear in the TCRdb table, and some are missing; sequencing was by immunoSEQ multiplex PCR. The data show roughly 84,000 clones, about 90% seen once. Study findings and constraints: Donors, mostly white British, included more females; clonal diversity was possibly underestimated. Spike as a whole was targeted by vaccine-associated CD4 TCRs, dominant at 160-218 and 743-854.

Source: peripheral blood, taken on day 0 of AZD1222 vaccination. The TCR sequence derives from an adult in good health. The rearrangement joins TRBV11-3 to TRBJ1-1; TRBD1 matches 8 bases. CDR3 loop: CASNVHRDRYTEAFF. As DNA, the CDR3 is TGTGCCAGCAACGTACACCGGGACAGGTACACTGAAGCTTTCTTT.